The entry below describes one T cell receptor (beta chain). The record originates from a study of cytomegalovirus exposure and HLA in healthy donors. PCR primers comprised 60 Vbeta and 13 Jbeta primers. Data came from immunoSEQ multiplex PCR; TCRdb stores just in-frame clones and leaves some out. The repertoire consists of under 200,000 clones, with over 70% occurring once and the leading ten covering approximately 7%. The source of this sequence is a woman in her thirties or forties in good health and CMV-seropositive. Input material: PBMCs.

This CDR3 reads CASSLERLSGNTIYF. CDR3 coding DNA: TGTGCCAGCAGCTTAGAGCGGCTCTCTGGAAACACCATATATTTT. The gene calls are TRBV7-6 and TRBJ1-3, with D uncertain. This CDR3 region has 15 residues. Per the germline V gene, CDR1 is SGHVS and CDR2 is FNYEAQ. With 1 base removed from V and 0 bases from J, the gap between germline ends came to 7 bases.